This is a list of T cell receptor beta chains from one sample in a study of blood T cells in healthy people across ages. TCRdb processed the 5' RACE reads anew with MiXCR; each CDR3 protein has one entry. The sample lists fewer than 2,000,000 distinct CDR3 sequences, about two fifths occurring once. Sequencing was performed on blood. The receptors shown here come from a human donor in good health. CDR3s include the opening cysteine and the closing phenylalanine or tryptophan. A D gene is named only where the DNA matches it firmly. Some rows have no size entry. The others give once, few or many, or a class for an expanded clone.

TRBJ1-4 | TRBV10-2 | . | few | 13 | TGCGCCAGCAGTGAGACAGTGAATGAAAAACTGTTTTTT | CASSETVNEKLFF
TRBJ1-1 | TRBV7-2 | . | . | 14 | TGTGCCAGCAGCCCTCCGACAGGAGGGAGGTTAGCTTTCTTT | CASSPPTGGRLAFF
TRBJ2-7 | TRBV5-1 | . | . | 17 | . | CASSLVGSGALGETRYF
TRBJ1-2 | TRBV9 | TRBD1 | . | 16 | TGTGCCAGCAGCGTACCTAGGACAGGGTTGTTCTATGGCTACACCTTC | CASSVPRTGLFYGYTF
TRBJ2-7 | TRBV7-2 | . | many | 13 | TGTGCCAGCAGCTCCATTGGACCCTACGAGCAGTACTTC | CASSSIGPYEQYF
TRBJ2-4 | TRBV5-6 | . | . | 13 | TGTGCCAGCGGCCCGGAGGGGGGAAACATTCAGTACTTC | CASGPEGGNIQYF
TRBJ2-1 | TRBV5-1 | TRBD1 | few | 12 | TGCGCCAGCAGCCCCAGGGGGCACGAGCAGTTCTTC | CASSPRGHEQFF
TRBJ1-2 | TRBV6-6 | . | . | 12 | TGTGCCAGCAGTACGTTTAGCGGTGGCTACACCTTC | CASSTFSGGYTF
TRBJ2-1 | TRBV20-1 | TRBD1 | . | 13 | TGCAGTGCCAGAAGGGGGCTGGGCAATGAGCAGTTCTTC | CSARRGLGNEQFF
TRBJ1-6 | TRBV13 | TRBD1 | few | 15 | TGTGCCAGCAGCTTTTCATCGACAGGGAATTCACCCCTCCACTTT | CASSFSSTGNSPLHF
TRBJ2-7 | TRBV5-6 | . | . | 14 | TGTGCCAGCAGCTTGAATAGGGTGAACTACGAGCAGTACTTC | CASSLNRVNYEQYF
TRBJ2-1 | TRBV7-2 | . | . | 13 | TGTGCCAGCAGCTTATACGCCGCCAATGAGCAGTTCTTC | CASSLYAANEQFF
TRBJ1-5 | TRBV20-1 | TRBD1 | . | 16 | TGCAGTGCTTTGGACAGGCGCAGACTGAGCAATCAGCCCCAGCATTTT | CSALDRRRLSNQPQHF
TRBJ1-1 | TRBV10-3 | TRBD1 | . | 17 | TGTGCCATCAGTGCCGGGACAGCCGACAACATGAACACTGAAGCTTTCTTT | CAISAGTADNMNTEAFF
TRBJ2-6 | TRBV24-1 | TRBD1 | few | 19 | TGTGCCACCAGTGGACCGGACAGGGGGCAAAACTCTGGGGCCAACGTCCTGACTTTC | CATSGPDRGQNSGANVLTF
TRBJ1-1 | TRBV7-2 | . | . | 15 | TGTGCCAGCAGCTTAGTCATAGGGAGTAACACTGAAGCTTTCTTT | CASSLVIGSNTEAFF
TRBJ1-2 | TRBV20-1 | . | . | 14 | TGCAGTGCTAGGAGGTCAGAAGGGATAGAAGGCTACACCTTC | CSARRSEGIEGYTF
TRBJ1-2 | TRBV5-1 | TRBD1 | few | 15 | TGCGCCAGCAGCCCCTGGACAGGGGCGAACTATGGCTACACCTTC | CASSPWTGANYGYTF
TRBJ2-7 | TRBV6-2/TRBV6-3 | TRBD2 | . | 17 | TGTGCCAGCAGAGGGACTAGCGGGGGCCATAACCTCTACGAGCAGTACTTC | CASRGTSGGHNLYEQYF
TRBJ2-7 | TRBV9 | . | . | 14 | TGTGCCAGCAGCCCCACCCCTTCAGGCTACGAGCAGTACTTC | CASSPTPSGYEQYF